Given below is one TCR beta chain in context. Its target is not known. Clones were sequenced by immunoSEQ multiplex PCR, and TCRdb holds only the in-frame ones, with some missing. The sample lists about 160,000 clones, about 88% occurring once. The data originate from a study of cytomegalovirus exposure and HLA in healthy donors. Background on the study: It was reported in a later analysis that the 90 to 150 validation repertoires used the same platform as the approximately 670 first-cohort repertoires. General observations from the study: In vitro confirmation showed three CMV-associated chains to be CMV antigen specific. Cytomegalovirus association was listed for 150 or so TCR beta chains.

V lost 2 bases and J lost 2, with 9 bases in between. The CDR3 is 15 amino acids. In germline, CDR1 is MNHEY, CDR2 SMNVEV (reference sequence). The sequence derives from a woman aged 18-35 years in good health and CMV-seronegative. Material: PBMCs. The V and J genes are TRBV27 and TRBJ1-4; weak D call: TRBD1 (6 bases). The CDR3 DNA reads TGTGCCAGCAGTTTACACAGGGCCACTAATGAAAAACTGTTTTTT. Translated, it gives CASSLHRATNEKLFF.